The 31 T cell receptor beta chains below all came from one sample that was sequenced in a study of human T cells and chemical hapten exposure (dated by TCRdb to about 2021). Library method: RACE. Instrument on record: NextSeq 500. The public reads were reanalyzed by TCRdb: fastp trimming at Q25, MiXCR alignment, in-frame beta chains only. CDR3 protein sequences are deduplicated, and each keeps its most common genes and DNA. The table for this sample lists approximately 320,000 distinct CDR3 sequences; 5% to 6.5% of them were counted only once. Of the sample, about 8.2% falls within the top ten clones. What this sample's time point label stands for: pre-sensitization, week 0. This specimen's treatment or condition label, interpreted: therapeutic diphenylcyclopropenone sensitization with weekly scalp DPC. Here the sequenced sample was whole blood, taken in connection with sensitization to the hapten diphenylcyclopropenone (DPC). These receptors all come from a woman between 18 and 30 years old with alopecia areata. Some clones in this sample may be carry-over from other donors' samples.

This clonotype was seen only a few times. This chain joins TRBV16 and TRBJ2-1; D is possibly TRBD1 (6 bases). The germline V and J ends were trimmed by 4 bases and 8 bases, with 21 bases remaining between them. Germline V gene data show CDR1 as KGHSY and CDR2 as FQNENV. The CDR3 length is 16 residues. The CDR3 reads CASSPMGAEVFHEQFF. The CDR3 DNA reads TGTGCCAGCAGCCCGATGGGGGCCGAAGTTTTCCATGAGCAGTTCTTC.

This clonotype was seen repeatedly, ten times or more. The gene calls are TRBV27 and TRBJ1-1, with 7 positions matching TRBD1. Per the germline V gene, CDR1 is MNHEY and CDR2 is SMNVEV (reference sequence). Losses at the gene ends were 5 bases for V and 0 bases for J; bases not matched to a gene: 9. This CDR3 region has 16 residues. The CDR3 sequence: CASSPTGVSMNTEAFF. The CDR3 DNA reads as TGTGCCAGCAGTCCTACAGGGGTTTCAATGAACACTGAAGCTTTCTTT.

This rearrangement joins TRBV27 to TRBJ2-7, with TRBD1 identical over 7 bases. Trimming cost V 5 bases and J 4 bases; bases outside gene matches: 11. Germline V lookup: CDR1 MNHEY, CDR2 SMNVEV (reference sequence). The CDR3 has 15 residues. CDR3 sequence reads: CASSARVAGGYEQYF. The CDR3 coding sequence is TGTGCCAGCAGTGCAAGGGTGGCAGGGGGTTACGAGCAGTACTTC.

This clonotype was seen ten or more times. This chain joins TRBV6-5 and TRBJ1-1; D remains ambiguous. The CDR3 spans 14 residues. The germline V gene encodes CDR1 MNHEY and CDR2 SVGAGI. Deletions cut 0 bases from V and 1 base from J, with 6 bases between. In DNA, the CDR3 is TGTGCCAGCAGTTACTCAGGGAAGAACACTGAAGCTTTCTTT. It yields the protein CASSYSGKNTEAFF.

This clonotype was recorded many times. The chain's CDR3 is CASSPQGEEQYF. The CDR3 nucleotides read TGTGCCAGCTCACCGCAGGGAGAAGAGCAGTACTTC. The gene calls are TRBV18 and TRBJ2-7, with D perhaps being TRBD1 or TRBD2 (5 bases each). In germline, CDR1 is KGHSH, CDR2 LQKENI. The CDR3 runs 12 residues. The V end was cut by 3 bases, the J end by 7 bases, with 10 bases between.

CDR3: CASRSSGVSPEQFF. CDR3 nucleotides: TGTGCCAGCAGATCTAGCGGGGTCTCCCCTGAGCAGTTCTTC. V is TRBV12-3 or TRBV12-4 and J is TRBJ2-1; TRBD2 matches at 9 bases. The V gene end was trimmed by 6 bases and the J gene end by 9 bases; junction bases not matched to a gene: 9. The CDR3 runs 14 residues.

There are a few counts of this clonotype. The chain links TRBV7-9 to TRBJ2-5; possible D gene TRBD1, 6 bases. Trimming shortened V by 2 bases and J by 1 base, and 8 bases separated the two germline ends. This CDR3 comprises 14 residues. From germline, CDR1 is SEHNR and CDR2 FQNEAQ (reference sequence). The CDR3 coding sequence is TGTGCCAGCAGCTTAATGACAGGCCAAGAGACCCAGTACTTC. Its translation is CASSLMTGQETQYF.

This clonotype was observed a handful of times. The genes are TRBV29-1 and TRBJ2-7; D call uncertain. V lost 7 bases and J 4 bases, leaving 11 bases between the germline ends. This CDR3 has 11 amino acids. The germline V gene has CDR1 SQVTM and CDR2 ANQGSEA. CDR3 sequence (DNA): TGCAGCGGGTCCGTTGGGTACGAGCAGTACTTC. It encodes CSGSVGYEQYF.

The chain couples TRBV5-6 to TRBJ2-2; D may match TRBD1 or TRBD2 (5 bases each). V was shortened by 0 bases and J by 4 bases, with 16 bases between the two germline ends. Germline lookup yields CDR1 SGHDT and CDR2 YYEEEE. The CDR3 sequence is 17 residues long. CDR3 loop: CASSLDQGPGGTGELFF. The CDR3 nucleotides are TGTGCCAGCAGCTTGGATCAAGGTCCTGGGGGCACCGGGGAGCTGTTTTTT.

CDR3 DNA sequence: TGTGCCAGCAGTTTCCCGACCTCCTCGACTGCCCGCTATGGCTACACCTTC. It yields the protein CASSFPTSSTARYGYTF. This sequence joins TRBV6-6 and TRBJ1-2; D not resolved. V dropped 4 bases and J dropped 4 bases, with 22 bases sitting between them. The CDR3 is 17 residues long. The germline CDR1 and CDR2 sequences are MNHNY and SVGAGI (reference sequence).

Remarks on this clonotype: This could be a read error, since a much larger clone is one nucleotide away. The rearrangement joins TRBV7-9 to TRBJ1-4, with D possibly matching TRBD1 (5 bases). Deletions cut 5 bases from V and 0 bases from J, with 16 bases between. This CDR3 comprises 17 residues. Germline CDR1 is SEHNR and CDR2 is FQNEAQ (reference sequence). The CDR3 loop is CASSPRDGAATNEKLFF. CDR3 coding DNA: TGTGCCAGCAGCCCCAGGGACGGTGCTGCAACTAATGAAAAACTGTTTTTT.

The CDR3 bases are TGCAGTGCTGGTTATACTAGCGGGGCGACAGATACGCAGTATTTT. Translated, it gives CSAGYTSGATDTQYF. The rearrangement joins TRBV20-1 to TRBJ2-3; 10 bases match TRBD2. The CDR3 covers 15 residues. Germline V CDR1 and CDR2: DFQATT, SNEGSKA (reference sequence). After removal of 5 bases from V and 3 bases from J, the junction contained 8 bases not matched to a gene.

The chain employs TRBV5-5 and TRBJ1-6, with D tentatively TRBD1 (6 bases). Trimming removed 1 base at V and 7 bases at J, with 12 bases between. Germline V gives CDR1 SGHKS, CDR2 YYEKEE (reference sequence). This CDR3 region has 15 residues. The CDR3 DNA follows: TGTGCCAGCAGCTTGTGGGGGGCCGAGAATTCACCCCTCCACTTT. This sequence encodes CASSLWGAENSPLHF.

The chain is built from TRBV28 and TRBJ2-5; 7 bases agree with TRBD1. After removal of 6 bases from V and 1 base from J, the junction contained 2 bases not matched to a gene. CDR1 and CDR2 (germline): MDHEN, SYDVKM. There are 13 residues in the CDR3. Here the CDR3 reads CASRGQIQETQYF. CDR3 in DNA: TGTGCCAGCAGGGGACAGATCCAAGAGACCCAGTACTTC.

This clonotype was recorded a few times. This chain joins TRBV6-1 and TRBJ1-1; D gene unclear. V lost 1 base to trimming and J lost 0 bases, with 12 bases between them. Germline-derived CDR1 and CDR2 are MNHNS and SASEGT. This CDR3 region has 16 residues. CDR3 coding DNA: TGTGCCAGCAGTGAAGTAGTAGGACGGGTGAACACTGAAGCTTTCTTT. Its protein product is CASSEVVGRVNTEAFF.

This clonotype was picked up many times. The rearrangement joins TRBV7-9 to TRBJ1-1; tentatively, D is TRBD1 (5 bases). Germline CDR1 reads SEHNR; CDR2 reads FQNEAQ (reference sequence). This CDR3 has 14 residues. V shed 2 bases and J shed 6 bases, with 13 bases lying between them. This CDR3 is CASSLNGAGPEAFF. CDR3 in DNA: TGTGCCAGCAGCTTAAATGGGGCAGGCCCTGAAGCTTTCTTT.

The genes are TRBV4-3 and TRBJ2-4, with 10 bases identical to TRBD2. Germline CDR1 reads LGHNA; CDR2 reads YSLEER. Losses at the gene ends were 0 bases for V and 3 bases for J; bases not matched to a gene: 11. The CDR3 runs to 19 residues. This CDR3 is CASSQESEAGGPVKNIQYF. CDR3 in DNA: TGCGCCAGCAGCCAAGAGTCAGAAGCGGGGGGGCCTGTCAAAAACATTCAGTACTTC.

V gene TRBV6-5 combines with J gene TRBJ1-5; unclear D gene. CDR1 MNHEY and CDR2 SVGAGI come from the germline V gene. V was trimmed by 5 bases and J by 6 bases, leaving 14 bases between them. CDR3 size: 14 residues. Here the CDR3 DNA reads TGTGCCAGCAGTGTGAAAGGGCTGCGTCAGCCCCAGCATTTT. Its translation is CASSVKGLRQPQHF.

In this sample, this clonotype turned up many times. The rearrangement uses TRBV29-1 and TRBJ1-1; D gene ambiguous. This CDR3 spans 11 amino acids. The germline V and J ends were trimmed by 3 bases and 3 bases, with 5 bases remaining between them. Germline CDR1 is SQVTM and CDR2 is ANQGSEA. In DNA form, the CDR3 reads TGCAGCGTTGAGGAGCACACTGAAGCTTTCTTT. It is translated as CSVEEHTEAFF.

CDR3 in DNA: TGCAGTGCTAGCACCAGGTTCCCCTCCTACGAGCAGTACTTC. Residues: CSASTRFPSYEQYF. The chain joins TRBV20-1 to TRBJ2-7; D call uncertain. Germline assignment: CDR1 DFQATT and CDR2 SNEGSKA (reference sequence). The ends were cut back, 3 bases at V and 0 bases at J, with 12 bases in the middle. The CDR3 is made up of 14 amino acids.

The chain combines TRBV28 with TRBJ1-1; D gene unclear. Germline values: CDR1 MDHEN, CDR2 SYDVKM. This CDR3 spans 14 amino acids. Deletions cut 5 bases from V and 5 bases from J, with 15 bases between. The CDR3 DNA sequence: TGTGCCAGCAGTCTCCCCTTAGAGCGGACTGAAGCTTTCTTT. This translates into CASSLPLERTEAFF.

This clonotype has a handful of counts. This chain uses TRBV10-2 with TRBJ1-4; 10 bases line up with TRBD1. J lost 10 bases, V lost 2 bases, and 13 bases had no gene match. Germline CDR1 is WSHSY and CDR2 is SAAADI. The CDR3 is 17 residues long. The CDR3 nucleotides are TGCGCCAGCAGTGAGGCCCCCCGGACAGGGGGTTTTGGAAAACTGTTTTTT. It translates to CASSEAPRTGGFGKLFF.

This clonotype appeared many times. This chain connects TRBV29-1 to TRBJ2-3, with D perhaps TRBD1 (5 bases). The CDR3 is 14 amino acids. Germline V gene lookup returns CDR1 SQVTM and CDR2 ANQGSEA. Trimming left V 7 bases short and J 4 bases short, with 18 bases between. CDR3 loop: CSAQQDRGADTQYF. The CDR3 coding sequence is TGCAGCGCCCAGCAAGATAGGGGCGCAGATACGCAGTATTTT.

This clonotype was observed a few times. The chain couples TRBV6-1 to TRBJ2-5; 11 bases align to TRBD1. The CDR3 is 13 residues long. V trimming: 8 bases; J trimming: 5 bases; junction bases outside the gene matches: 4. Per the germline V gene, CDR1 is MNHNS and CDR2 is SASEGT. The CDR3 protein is CASRTGGIETQYF. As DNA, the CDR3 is TGTGCCAGCCGGACAGGGGGCATTGAGACCCAGTACTTC.

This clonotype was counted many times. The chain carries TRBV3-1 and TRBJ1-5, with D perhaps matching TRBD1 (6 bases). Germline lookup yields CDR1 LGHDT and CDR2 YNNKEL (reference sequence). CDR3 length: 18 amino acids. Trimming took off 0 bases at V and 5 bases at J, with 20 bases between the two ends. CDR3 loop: CASSQDQDEQGTYQPQHF. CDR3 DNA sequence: TGTGCCAGCAGCCAAGATCAAGATGAACAGGGAACTTATCAGCCCCAGCATTTT.

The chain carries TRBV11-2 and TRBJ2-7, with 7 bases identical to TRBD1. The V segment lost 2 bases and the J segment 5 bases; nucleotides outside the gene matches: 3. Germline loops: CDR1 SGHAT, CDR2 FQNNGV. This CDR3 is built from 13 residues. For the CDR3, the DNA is TGTGCCAGCAGCTTAATAGGGGGCAACGAGCAGTACTTC. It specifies CASSLIGGNEQYF. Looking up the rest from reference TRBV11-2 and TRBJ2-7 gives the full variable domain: EAGVAQSPRYKIIEKRQSVAFWCNPISGHATLYWYQQILGQGPKLLIQFQNNGVVDDSQLPKDRFSAERLKGVDSTLKIQPAKLEDSAVYLCASSLIGGNEQYFGPGTRLTVT.

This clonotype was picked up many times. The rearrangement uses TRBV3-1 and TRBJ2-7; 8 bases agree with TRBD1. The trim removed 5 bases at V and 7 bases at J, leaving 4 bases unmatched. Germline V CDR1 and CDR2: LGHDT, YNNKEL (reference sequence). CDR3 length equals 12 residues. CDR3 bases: TGTGCCAGCAGCTCCAGGGGGCGAGAGCAGTACTTC. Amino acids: CASSSRGREQYF.

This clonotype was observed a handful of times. The CDR3 DNA follows: TGTGCCAGCAGCTTACGCGGGGGCCTCATGAACACTGAAGCTTTCTTT. Protein sequence: CASSLRGGLMNTEAFF. The chain has TRBV5-6 and TRBJ1-1; D is possibly TRBD1 (6 bases). CDR1 and CDR2 from the germline V gene are SGHDT and YYEEEE. V was trimmed by 2 bases and J by 0 bases, leaving 14 bases between them. This CDR3 region has 16 residues.

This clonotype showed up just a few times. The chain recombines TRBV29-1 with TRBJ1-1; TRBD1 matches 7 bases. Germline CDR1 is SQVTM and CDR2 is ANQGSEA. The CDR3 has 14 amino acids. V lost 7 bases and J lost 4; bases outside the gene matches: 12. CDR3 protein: CSAHRGPSGTEAFF. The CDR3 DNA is TGCAGCGCCCACAGGGGACCCTCGGGCACTGAAGCTTTCTTT.

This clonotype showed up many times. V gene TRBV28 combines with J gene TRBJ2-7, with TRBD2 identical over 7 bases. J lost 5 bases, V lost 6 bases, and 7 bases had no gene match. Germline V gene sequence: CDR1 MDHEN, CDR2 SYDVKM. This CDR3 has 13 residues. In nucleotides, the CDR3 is TGTGCCAGCAGGGGTCTTGCGGGGGACGAGCAGTACTTC. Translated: CASRGLAGDEQYF.

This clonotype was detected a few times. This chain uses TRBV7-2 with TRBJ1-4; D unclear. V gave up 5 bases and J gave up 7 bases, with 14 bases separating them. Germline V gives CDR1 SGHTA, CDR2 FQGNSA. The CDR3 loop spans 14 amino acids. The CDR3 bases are TGTGCCAGCAGCCCATTCCCCCCCCGTGAAAAACTGTTTTTT. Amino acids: CASSPFPPREKLFF.